This T cell receptor (beta chain) emerged from a study of blood T cells in healthy people across ages. Together with a sample-barcoded 5' primer, a J-beta primer mix was included in a second PCR lasting about 7 to 11 cycles. TCRdb passed the 5' RACE reads through MiXCR, listing each CDR3 protein once. The table lists some 930,000 distinct CDR3 sequences, about 28% of them singletons. V lost 2 bases and J 16 bases, leaving 15 bases between the germline ends. The CDR3 spans 12 residues. These same data were also listed under a study on T cells of mothers and their children. From that report: The yield was over 8.5 million TCR beta CDR3 reads from each mother and approximately 3 million from each child.

This chain links TRBV12-3 or TRBV12-4 with TRBJ1-5; D not resolved. The receptor comes from a woman between 40 and 50 years old in good health. Sequencing was done on a sample of blood. In nucleotides, the CDR3 is TGTGCCAGCAGTTTATCGTTGGTCCCCGGCCATTTT. Protein product: CASSLSLVPGHF.